This T cell receptor beta chain was documented in a study of T cell responses to AZD1222 COVID-19 vaccine. Study details: Second doses at about 4 or about 12 weeks were pooled. Study-level results: Of spike-specific TCRs, nearly half reportedly target regions left unmutated in variants.

From germline, CDR1 is SGHNT and CDR2 YYREEE (reference sequence). This CDR3 region has 13 residues. Trimming pared 0 bases from V and 5 bases from J, leaving 6 bases between. The data were produced by immunoSEQ multiplex PCR, yet TCRdb's version contains in-frame clones alone and is incomplete. The data show more than 100,000 clones, approximately 90% seen once. About this clone itself: Its antigen is currently unknown.

The input for sequencing was peripheral blood, taken on day 0 of AZD1222 vaccination. The chain has TRBV5-4 and TRBJ1-5; D may be TRBD1 (5 bases). This clonotype was sampled from an adult in good health. This CDR3 is CASSLGGDQPQHF. The CDR3 bases are TGTGCCAGCAGCTTGGGGGGGGATCAGCCCCAGCATTTT.